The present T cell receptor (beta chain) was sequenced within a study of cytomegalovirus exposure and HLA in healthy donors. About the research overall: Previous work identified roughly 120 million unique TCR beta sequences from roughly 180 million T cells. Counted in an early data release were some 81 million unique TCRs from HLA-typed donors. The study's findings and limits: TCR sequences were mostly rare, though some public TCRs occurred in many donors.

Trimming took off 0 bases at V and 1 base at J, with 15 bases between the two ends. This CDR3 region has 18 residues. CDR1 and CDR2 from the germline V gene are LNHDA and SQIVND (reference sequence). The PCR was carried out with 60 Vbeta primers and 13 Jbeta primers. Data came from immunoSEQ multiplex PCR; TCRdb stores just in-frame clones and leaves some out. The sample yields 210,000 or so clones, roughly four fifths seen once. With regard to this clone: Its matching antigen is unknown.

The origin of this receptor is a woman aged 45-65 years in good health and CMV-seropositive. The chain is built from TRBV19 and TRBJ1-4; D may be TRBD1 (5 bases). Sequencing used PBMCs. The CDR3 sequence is CASSIDYTRTGTNEKLFF. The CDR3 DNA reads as TGTGCCAGTAGTATAGATTACACCCGAACAGGAACTAATGAAAAACTGTTTTTT. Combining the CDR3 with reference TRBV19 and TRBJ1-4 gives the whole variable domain DGGITQSPKYLFRKEGQNVTLSCEQNLNHDAMYWYRQDPGQGLRLIYYSQIVNDFQKGDIAEGYSVSREKKESFPLTVTSAQKNPTAFYLCASSIDYTRTGTNEKLFFGSGTQLSVL.